Only a few counts were recorded for the clone carrying this TCR beta chain. The target antigen is unknown. For repertoire sequencing, the TCR beta CDR3 regions were amplified from RNA transcripts. The workflow started with a first-round RT-PCR run with HTBI primers and then moved on to a second-round multiplex PCR. TCRdb independently ran MiXCR on the multiplex PCR reads; one entry per CDR3 protein. In the table there are around 660,000 distinct CDR3 sequences, over 40% of which are singletons. The entry originates in a study of Graves' ophthalmopathy and Graves' hyperthyroidism. General study points: The model achieved 55% to 71% sensitivity and roughly 72% specificity for ophthalmopathy progression. Among expanded thyroid clonotypes above 0.001 frequency, most also occurred in blood.

No donor had other autoimmune disease, uncontrolled infection, pregnancy or lactation. PBMCs were density-gradient isolated from about 9.6 ml fresh blood. Source material: peripheral blood. The source is an adult man with Graves' ophthalmopathy.

The CDR3 DNA follows: TGCGCCAGCAGCCCCGGACAGGGGACCCGCGAGCAGTACTTC. Translated: CASSPGQGTREQYF. This sequence joins TRBV5-1 and TRBJ2-7; 9 nucleotides agree with TRBD1. The J segment lost 6 bases and the V segment lost 4 bases, leaving 8 bases of the junction unmatched. CDR3 size: 14 residues. CDR1 is SGHRS and CDR2 is YFSETQ in the germline V gene.